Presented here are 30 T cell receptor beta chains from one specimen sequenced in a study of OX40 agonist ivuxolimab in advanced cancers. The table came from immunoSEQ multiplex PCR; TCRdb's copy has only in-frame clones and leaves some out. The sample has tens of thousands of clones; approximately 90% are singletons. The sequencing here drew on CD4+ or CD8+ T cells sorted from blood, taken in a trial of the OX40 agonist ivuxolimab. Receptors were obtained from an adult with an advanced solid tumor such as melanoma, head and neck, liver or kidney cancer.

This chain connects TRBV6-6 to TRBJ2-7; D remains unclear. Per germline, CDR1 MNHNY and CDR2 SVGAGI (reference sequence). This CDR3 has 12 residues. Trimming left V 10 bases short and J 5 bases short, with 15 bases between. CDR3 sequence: CATRTELHEQYF. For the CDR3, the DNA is TGTGCCACCAGAACGGAGCTACACGAGCAGTACTTC.

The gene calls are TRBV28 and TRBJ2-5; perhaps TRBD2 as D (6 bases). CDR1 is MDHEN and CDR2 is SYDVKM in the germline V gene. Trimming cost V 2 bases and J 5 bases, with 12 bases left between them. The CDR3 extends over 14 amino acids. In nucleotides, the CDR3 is TGTGCCAGCAGTTTAGCCCAGGCGGGGGAGACCCAGTACTTC. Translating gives CASSLAQAGETQYF.

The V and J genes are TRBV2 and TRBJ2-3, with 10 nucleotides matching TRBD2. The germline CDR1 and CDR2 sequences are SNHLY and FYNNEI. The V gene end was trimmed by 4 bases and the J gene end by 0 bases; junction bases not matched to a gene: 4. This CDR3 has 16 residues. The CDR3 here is CASSGRAGGSTDTQYF. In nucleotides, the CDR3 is TGTGCCAGCAGTGGTCGAGCGGGAGGGAGCACAGATACGCAGTATTTT.

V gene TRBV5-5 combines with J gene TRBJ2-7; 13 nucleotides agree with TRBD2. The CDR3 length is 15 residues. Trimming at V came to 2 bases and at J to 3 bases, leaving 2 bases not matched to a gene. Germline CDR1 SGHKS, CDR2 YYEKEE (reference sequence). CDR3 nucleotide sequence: TGTGCCAGCAGCTTACTAGCGGGAGGGCACTACGAGCAGTACTTC. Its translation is CASSLLAGGHYEQYF.

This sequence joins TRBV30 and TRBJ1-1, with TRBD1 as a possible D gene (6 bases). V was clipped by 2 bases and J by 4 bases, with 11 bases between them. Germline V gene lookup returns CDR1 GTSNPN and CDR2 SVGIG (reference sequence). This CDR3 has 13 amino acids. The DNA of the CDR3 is TGTGCCTGGAGTACTACAGGGTTCACTGAAGCTTTCTTT. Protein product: CAWSTTGFTEAFF.

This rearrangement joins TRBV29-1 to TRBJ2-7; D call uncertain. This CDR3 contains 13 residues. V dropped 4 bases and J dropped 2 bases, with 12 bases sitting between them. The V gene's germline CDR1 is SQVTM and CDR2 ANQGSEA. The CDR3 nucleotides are TGCAGCGTTGCCCATGGGATGGCCTACGAGCAGTACTTC. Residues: CSVAHGMAYEQYF.

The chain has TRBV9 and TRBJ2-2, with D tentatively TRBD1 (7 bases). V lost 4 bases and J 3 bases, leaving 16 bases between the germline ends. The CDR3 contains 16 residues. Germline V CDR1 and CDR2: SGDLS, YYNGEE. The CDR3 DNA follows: TGTGCCAGCAGCCCGAGGGCAGGGGGGTACACCGGGGAGCTGTTTTTT. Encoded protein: CASSPRAGGYTGELFF.

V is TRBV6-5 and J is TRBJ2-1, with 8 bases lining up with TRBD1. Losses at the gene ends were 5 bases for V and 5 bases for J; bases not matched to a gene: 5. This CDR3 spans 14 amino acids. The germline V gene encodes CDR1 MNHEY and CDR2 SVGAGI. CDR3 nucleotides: TGTGCCAGCAGTAAGACAGGGGAACACAATGAGCAGTTCTTC. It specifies CASSKTGEHNEQFF.

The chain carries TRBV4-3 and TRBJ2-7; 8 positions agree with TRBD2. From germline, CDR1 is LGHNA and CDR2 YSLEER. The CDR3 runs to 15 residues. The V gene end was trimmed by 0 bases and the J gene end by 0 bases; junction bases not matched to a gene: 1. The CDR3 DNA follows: TGCGCCAGCAGCCAAGAGCGGGAGGCCTCCTACGAGCAGTACTTC. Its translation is CASSQEREASYEQYF.

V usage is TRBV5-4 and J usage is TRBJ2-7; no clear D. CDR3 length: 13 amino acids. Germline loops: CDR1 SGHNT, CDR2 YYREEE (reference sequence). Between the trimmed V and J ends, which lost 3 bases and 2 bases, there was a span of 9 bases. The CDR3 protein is CASSSGPAYEQYF. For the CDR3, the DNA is TGTGCCAGCAGCTCGGGCCCGGCCTACGAGCAGTACTTC.

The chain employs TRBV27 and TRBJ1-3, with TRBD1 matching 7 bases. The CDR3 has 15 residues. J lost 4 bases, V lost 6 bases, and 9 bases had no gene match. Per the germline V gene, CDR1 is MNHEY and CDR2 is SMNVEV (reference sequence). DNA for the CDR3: TGTGCCAGCAGAAAGGAGGGGGCGCGAGGAAACACCATATATTTT. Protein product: CASRKEGARGNTIYF.

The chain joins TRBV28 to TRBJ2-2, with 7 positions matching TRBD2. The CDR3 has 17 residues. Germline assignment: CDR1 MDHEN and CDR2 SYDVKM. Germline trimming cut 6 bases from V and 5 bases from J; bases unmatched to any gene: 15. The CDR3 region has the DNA TGTGCCAGCAGGGGCCCCCATATGACTAGCAGGACCGGGGAGCTGTTTTTT. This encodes CASRGPHMTSRTGELFF.

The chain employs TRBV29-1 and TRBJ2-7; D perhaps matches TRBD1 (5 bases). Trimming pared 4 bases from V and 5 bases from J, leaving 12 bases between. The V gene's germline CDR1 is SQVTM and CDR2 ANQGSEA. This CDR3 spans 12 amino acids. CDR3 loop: CSVVGDSNEQYF. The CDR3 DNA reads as TGCAGCGTTGTTGGAGACAGCAACGAGCAGTACTTC.

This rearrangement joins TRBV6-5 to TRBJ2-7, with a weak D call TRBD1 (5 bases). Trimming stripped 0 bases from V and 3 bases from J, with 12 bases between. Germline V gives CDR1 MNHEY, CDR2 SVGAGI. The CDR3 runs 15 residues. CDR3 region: CASSYSLGAIYEQYF. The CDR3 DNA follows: TGTGCCAGCAGTTACTCTCTAGGGGCCATCTACGAGCAGTACTTC.

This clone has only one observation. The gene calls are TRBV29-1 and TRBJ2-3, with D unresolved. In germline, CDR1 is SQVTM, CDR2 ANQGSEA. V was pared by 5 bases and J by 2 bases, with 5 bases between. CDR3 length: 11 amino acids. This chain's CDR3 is CSVRHTDTQYF. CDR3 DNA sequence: TGCAGCGTTCGGCACACAGATACGCAGTATTTT.

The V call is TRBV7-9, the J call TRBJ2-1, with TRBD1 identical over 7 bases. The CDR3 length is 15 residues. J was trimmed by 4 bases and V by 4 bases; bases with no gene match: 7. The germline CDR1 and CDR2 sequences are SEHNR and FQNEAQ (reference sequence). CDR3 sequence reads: CASSSPPGQYNEQFF. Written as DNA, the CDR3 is TGTGCCAGCAGCTCACCTCCGGGACAGTACAATGAGCAGTTCTTC.

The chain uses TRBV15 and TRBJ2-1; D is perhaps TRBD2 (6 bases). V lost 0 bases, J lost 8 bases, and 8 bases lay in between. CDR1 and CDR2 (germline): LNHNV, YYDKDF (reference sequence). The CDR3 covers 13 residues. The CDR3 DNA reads TGTGCCACCAGCAGAGAGCGGGGAGATGAGCAGTTCTTC. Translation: CATSRERGDEQFF.

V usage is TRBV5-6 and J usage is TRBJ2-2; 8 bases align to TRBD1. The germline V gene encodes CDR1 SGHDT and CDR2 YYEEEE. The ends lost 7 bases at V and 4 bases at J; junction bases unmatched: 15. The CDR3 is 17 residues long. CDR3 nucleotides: TGTGCCAGCTTTATAGAAACAGGGGGAAGTGGCACCGGGGAGCTGTTTTTT. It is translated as CASFIETGGSGTGELFF.

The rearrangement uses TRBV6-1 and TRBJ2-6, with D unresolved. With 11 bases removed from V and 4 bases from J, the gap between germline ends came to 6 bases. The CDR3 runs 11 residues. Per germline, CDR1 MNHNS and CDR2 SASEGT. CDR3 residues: CALGGANVLTF. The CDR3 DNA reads TGTGCCCTAGGGGGGGCCAACGTCCTGACTTTC.

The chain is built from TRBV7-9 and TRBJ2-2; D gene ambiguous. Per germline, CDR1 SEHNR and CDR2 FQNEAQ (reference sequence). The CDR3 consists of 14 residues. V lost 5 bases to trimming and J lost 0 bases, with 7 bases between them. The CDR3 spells CASSRPANTGELFF. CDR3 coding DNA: TGTGCCAGCAGCCGTCCTGCGAACACCGGGGAGCTGTTTTTT.

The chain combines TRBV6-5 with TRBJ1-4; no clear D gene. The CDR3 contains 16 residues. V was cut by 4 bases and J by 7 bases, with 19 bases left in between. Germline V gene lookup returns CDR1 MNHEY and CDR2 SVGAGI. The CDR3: CASSSGLGFGREKLFF. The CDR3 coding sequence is TGTGCCAGCAGTTCTGGACTCGGCTTCGGCCGTGAAAAACTGTTTTTT.

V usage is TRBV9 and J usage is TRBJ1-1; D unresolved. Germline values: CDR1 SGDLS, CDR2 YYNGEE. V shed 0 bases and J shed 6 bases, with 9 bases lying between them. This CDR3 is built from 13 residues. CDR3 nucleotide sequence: TGTGCCAGCAGCGTAGTCACGGGTGCTGAAGCTTTCTTT. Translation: CASSVVTGAEAFF.

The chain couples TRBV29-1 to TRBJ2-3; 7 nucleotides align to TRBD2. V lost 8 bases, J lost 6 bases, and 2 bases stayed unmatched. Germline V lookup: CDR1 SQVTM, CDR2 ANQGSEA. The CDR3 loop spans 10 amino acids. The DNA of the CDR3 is TGCAGCCCCGGGGGGGATACGCAGTATTTT. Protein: CSPGGDTQYF.

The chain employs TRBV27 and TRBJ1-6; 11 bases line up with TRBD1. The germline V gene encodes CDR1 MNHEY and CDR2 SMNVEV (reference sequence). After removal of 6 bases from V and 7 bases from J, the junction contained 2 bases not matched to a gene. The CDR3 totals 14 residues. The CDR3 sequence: CASRWTGGNSPLHF. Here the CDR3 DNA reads TGTGCCAGCAGGTGGACAGGGGGCAATTCACCCCTCCACTTT.

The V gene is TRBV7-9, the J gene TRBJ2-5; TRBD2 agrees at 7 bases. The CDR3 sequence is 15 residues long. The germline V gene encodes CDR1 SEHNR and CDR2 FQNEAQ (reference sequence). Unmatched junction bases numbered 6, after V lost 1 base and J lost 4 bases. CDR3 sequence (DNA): TGTGCCAGCAGCTTAGATTGGGACTACGGAGAGACCCAGTACTTC. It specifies CASSLDWDYGETQYF. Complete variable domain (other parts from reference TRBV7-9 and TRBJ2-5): DTGVSQNPRHKITKRGQNVTFRCDPISEHNRLYWYRQTLGQGPEFLTYFQNEAQLEKSRLLSDRFSAERPKGSFSTLEIQRTEQGDSAMYLCASSLDWDYGETQYFGPGTRLLVL.

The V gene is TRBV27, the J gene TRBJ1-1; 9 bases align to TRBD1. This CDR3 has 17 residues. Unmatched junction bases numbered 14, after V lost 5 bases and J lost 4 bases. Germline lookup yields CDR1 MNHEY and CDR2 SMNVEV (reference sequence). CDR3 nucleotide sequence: TGTGCCAGCAGTCCACTGTTCCGGGACAGGGAGGGCACTGAAGCTTTCTTT. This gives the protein CASSPLFRDREGTEAFF.

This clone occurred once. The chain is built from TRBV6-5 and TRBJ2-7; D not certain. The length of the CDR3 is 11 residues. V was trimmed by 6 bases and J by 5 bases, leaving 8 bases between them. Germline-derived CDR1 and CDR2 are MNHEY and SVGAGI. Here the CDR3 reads CASSASDEQYF. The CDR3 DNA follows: TGTGCCAGCAGCGCGTCGGACGAGCAGTACTTC.

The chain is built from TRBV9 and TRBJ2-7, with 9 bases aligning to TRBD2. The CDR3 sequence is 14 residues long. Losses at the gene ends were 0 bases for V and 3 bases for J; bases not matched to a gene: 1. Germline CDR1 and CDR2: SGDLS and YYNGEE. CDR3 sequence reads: CASSVGSGSYEQYF. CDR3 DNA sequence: TGTGCCAGCAGCGTAGGTAGCGGGAGCTACGAGCAGTACTTC.

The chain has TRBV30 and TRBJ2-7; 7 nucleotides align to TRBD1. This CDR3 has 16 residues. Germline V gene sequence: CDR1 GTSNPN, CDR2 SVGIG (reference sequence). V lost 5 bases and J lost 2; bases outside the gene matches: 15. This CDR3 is CAWYPMADRSPYEQYF. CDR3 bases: TGTGCCTGGTACCCTATGGCGGACAGGTCCCCCTACGAGCAGTACTTC.

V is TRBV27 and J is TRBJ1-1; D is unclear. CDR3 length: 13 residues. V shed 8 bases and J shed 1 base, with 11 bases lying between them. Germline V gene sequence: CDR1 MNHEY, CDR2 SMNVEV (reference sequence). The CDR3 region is CASGTRRNTEAFF. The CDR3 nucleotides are TGTGCCAGCGGTACACGGCGGAACACTGAAGCTTTCTTT.